Listed here is a single T cell receptor beta chain. Its target is not known. These data originate in a study of T cell clusters in autoimmune cytopenias. TRB was amplified from roughly 250 ng of peripheral blood genomic DNA per sample. Germline CDR1 is SEHNR and CDR2 is FQNEAQ (reference sequence). This CDR3 contains 19 residues. Overall study results and limits: No experiment has yet validated the function of the T cell clusters defined in silico.

One tube held mixed TRB-A and TRB-B primer pools for touch-down PCR. Each CDR3 protein gets one entry in TCRdb, which reprocessed the multiplex PCR reads and gives no DNA. This sample's table reports about 7,100 distinct CDR3 sequences. This same sample was also part of a study on T cell repertoires in aging, cancer and after chemotherapy. That paper adds: The whole study produced a dataset of millions of TCR reads.

The source is a human donor in good health. The sequenced material came from peripheral blood. The chain uses TRBV7-9 and TRBJ2-1; TCRdb selects TRBD2, and the lack of DNA leaves this call unchecked. The CDR3 spells CASSLRQGASGGSGNEQFF.